Listed here are 18 T cell receptor beta chains from one sample, sequenced in a study of cytomegalovirus exposure and HLA in healthy donors. PCR amplification relied on 60 Vbeta primers (plus 13 Jbeta primers). The repertoire was sequenced with immunoSEQ multiplex PCR; TCRdb's copy has only in-frame clones and lacks some. The sample records fewer than 250,000 clones, around 75% being singletons. The sequenced material came from PBMCs. These receptors originate from a woman aged 25 to 39 in good health and CMV-seropositive.

This chain joins TRBV6-1 and TRBJ2-3, with 12 bases lining up with TRBD2. Per germline, CDR1 MNHNS and CDR2 SASEGT. Trimming removed 2 bases from V and 4 bases from J; junction bases left unmatched: 1. The CDR3 extends over 15 amino acids. This CDR3 is CASSELAGGPDTQYF. The CDR3 nucleotides read TGTGCCAGCAGTGAACTAGCGGGAGGGCCAGATACGCAGTATTTT.

The chain uses TRBV7-2 and TRBJ2-1; D possibly corresponds to TRBD2 (5 bases). CDR1 and CDR2 (germline): SGHTA, FQGNSA. V was clipped by 1 base and J by 0 bases, with 10 bases between them. The CDR3 spans 16 residues. CDR3 loop: CASSLGIGGSYNEQFF. The CDR3 coding sequence is TGTGCCAGCAGCTTAGGAATTGGAGGCTCCTACAATGAGCAGTTCTTC. The whole variable domain, remainder taken from reference TRBV7-2 and TRBJ2-1, is GAGVSQSPSNKVTEKGKDVELRCDPISGHTALYWYRQSLGQGLEFLIYFQGNSAPDKSGLPSDRFSAERTGGSVSTLTIQRTQQEDSAVYLCASSLGIGGSYNEQFFGPGTRLTVL.

CDR3: CASGAEGPNTEAFF. For the CDR3, the DNA is TGTGCCAGCGGAGCGGAGGGTCCGAACACTGAAGCTTTCTTT. V usage is TRBV9 and J usage is TRBJ1-1; D is ambiguous. V was clipped by 7 bases and J by 1 base, with 14 bases between them. This CDR3 is 14 amino acids long. Germline CDR1 reads SGDLS; CDR2 reads YYNGEE.

This chain joins TRBV6-1 and TRBJ2-5; TRBD1 might be the D (6 bases). The CDR3 sequence is 14 residues long. V lost 6 bases to trimming and J lost 4 bases, with 15 bases between them. Germline V gene data show CDR1 as MNHNS and CDR2 as SASEGT. The CDR3 DNA reads as TGTGCCAGCAGCCTAGGGGGTCGGGGAGAGACCCAGTACTTC. Translating it yields CASSLGGRGETQYF.

The chain couples TRBV5-4 to TRBJ2-1; 9 nucleotides line up with TRBD2. The CDR3 is made up of 14 amino acids. CDR1 SGHNT and CDR2 YYREEE come from the germline V gene (reference sequence). V lost 5 bases and J lost 6; bases outside the gene matches: 6. In DNA, the CDR3 is TGTGCCAGCAGGGCTAGCGGGATCCTCAATGAGCAGTTCTTC. Encoded protein: CASRASGILNEQFF.

The chain has TRBV4-1 and TRBJ2-7; 10 bases are shared with TRBD1. The CDR3 covers 18 residues. CDR1 is MGHRA, CDR2 YSYEKL, per germline. The junction had 8 bases not matched to a gene; V was cut back by 0 bases and J by 0 bases. CDR3 residues: CASSQDSPGQGSSYEQYF. The CDR3 DNA reads TGCGCCAGCAGCCAAGACAGCCCGGGACAGGGGAGCTCCTACGAGCAGTACTTC.

V gene TRBV7-2 combines with J gene TRBJ1-6; 7 positions match TRBD1. Looked up from germline, CDR1 is SGHTA and CDR2 is FQGNSA. This CDR3 contains 14 residues. Unmatched junction bases numbered 4, after V lost 5 bases and J lost 6 bases. This CDR3 reads CASSRTGRNSPLHF. CDR3 nucleotide sequence: TGTGCCAGCAGCCGGACAGGCCGTAATTCACCCCTCCACTTT.

On this clone: The sample carries other DNA sequences with the same CDR3. The V gene is TRBV19, the J gene TRBJ2-7, with 9 bases aligning to TRBD1. The germline V gene has CDR1 LNHDA and CDR2 SQIVND (reference sequence). This CDR3 contains 13 residues. With V trimmed by 5 bases and J by 3 bases, 2 bases remained unmatched. The CDR3 spells CASSAGQGYEQYF. DNA of the CDR3: TGTGCCAGTAGTGCGGGACAGGGCTACGAGCAGTACTTC.

The chain is built from TRBV19 and TRBJ2-7; D possibly corresponds to TRBD1 (5 bases). From germline, CDR1 is LNHDA and CDR2 SQIVND (reference sequence). The CDR3 has 13 amino acids. V lost 3 bases and J 2 bases, leaving 8 bases between the germline ends. The CDR3 reads CASSIDRTYEQYF. The CDR3 coding sequence is TGTGCCAGTAGTATCGACAGAACCTACGAGCAGTACTTC.

This clone was seen a single time. The chain uses TRBV13 and TRBJ2-7; 8 nucleotides match TRBD1. The CDR3 loop spans 14 amino acids. Per the germline V gene, CDR1 is PRHDT and CDR2 is FYEKMQ (reference sequence). The junction had 3 bases not matched to a gene; V was cut back by 0 bases and J by 5 bases. CDR3 protein: CASSLGQGAHEQYF. The CDR3 DNA sequence: TGTGCCAGCAGCTTAGGGCAGGGGGCCCACGAGCAGTACTTC.

The chain's CDR3 is CASSLALLASSYEQYF. The CDR3 region has the DNA TGTGCCAGCAGCTTAGCGCTTCTAGCGAGCTCCTACGAGCAGTACTTC. The V gene is TRBV7-2, the J gene TRBJ2-7; the D gene is possibly TRBD2 (6 bases). V was clipped by 0 bases and J by 0 bases, with 12 bases between them. Germline CDR1 is SGHTA and CDR2 is FQGNSA. The CDR3 runs 16 residues.

The rearrangement links TRBV29-1 to TRBJ1-2; 12 bases line up with TRBD1. Germline loops: CDR1 SQVTM, CDR2 ANQGSEA. This CDR3 region has 13 residues. Germline trimming cut 8 bases from V and 6 bases from J; bases unmatched to any gene: 7. The CDR3 DNA reads TGCAGCACCAGGGACAGGGGGCTCAATGGCTACACCTTC. Its protein product is CSTRDRGLNGYTF.

The V and J genes are TRBV5-1 and TRBJ2-1; 10 nucleotides align to TRBD2. Germline V gene data show CDR1 as SGHRS and CDR2 as YFSETQ. V shed 5 bases and J 7 bases; nucleotides not matched to a gene: 3. CDR3 length: 13 amino acids. The CDR3 here is CASRVAGGNEQFF. The CDR3 DNA reads TGCGCCAGCAGGGTAGCGGGAGGTAATGAGCAGTTCTTC.

The chain links TRBV4-1 to TRBJ2-3; 12 bases align to TRBD2. The CDR3 runs 16 residues. The V gene's germline CDR1 is MGHRA and CDR2 YSYEKL. Germline trimming cut 0 bases from V and 8 bases from J; bases unmatched to any gene: 6. CDR3 sequence (DNA): TGCGCCAGCAGCCAAGATAGGCTAGCGGGAGGGGCTACGCAGTATTTT. Protein: CASSQDRLAGGATQYF.

The sample holds a few counts of this clone. This rearrangement joins TRBV10-2 to TRBJ1-5; 8 positions match TRBD1. Germline trimming cut 2 bases from V and 0 bases from J; bases unmatched to any gene: 9. Germline CDR1 and CDR2: WSHSY and SAAADI. The CDR3 length is 18 residues. CDR3 in amino acids: CASSEGQGLGYSNQPQHF. The CDR3 nucleotides are TGCGCCAGCAGTGAGGGACAGGGACTGGGTTATAGCAATCAGCCCCAGCATTTT.

About this clone itself: The same CDR3 can be traced to other DNA sequences in this sample. The J gene is TRBJ2-7, the V gene TRBV27; 11 bases map to TRBD1. CDR1 MNHEY and CDR2 SMNVEV come from the germline V gene (reference sequence). The CDR3 totals 15 residues. Trimming took 5 bases from V and 1 from J; bases not matched to a gene: 4. The CDR3 DNA is TGTGCCAGCAGTCCGGGGACAGGGGGTTCCTACGAGCAGTACTTC. Encoded protein: CASSPGTGGSYEQYF.

The CDR3 DNA reads as TGTGCCAGCAGCGAAACCCCGAGCGGGACCTACAATGAGCAGTTCTTC. Translated: CASSETPSGTYNEQFF. The chain carries TRBV6-4 and TRBJ2-1; TRBD2 agrees at 7 bases. The CDR3 has 16 residues. Looked up from germline, CDR1 is MRHNA and CDR2 is SNTAGT. The trim removed 6 bases at V and 2 bases at J, leaving 10 bases unmatched.

The chain uses TRBV11-3 and TRBJ2-5, with 8 positions matching TRBD1. Judging by the DNA end, TRBJ2-7 fits better; the J call may be wrong. The CDR3 consists of 13 residues. From germline, CDR1 is SGHNT and CDR2 YENEEA. Written as DNA, the CDR3 is TGTGCCAGCAGCCCCGGACAGGGCTACGAGCAGTACTTC. Translating it yields CASSPGQGYEQYF.